Listed below are T cell receptor beta chains from one sample, sequenced in a study of blood T cell repertoires in COVID-19. The repertoire was sequenced with immunoSEQ multiplex PCR; TCRdb's copy has only in-frame clones and lacks some. The sample lists more than 400,000 clones; 90% were seen once. Sample: PBMCs or T cells enriched from blood (not recorded which). These TCRs come from a man between 18 and 29 years old who had recovered from COVID-19. Both conserved end residues are part of each CDR3. D genes are given only for firm matches. Clone size is not always given. Where it is, it says once, few, many or a class for expanded clones.

>TRBJ1-1|once|TRBD1|TRBV2
CASSRPTGAPNTEAFF
TGTGCCAGCAGCCGACCCACAGGGGCCCCGAACACTGAAGCTTTCTTT
>TRBJ2-3|NA|NA|TRBV5-5
CASSSPSVTQYF
TGTGCCAGCAGCTCGCCGTCAGTTACGCAGTATTTT
>TRBJ1-6|NA|NA|TRBV7-9
CASSLAGSDSPLHF
TGTGCCAGCAGCTTAGCCGGGTCCGATTCACCCCTCCACTTT
>TRBJ1-1|NA|TRBD1|TRBV12-3/TRBV12-4
CASSIQGLLWAFF
TGTGCCAGCAGCATACAGGGGCTCCTTTGGGCTTTCTTT
>TRBJ1-6|NA|NA|TRBV3-1/TRBV3-2
CASSQEGPGLMSPLHF
TGTGCCAGCAGCCAAGAAGGGCCAGGACTAATGAGTCCCCTCCACTTT
>TRBJ2-1|NA|TRBD1|TRBV9
CASSGRFLGGDRVYNEQFF
TGTGCCAGCAGCGGCCGCTTCCTGGGCGGGGACAGGGTCTACAATGAGCAGTTCTTC
>TRBJ1-5|NA|NA|TRBV28
CASTTGGNQPQHF
TGTGCCAGCACCACCGGAGGCAATCAGCCCCAGCATTTT
>TRBJ1-3|NA|TRBD1|TRBV30
CAWSQTDRIRNTIYF
TGTGCCTGGAGTCAAACGGACAGGATTAGAAACACCATATATTTT
>TRBJ1-4|NA|NA|TRBV28
CASSVQGPREKLFF
TGTGCCAGCAGTGTCCAGGGCCCTAGGGAAAAACTGTTTTTT
>TRBJ2-1|once|TRBD2|TRBV12-5
CASGRESSGGAYEQFF
TGTGCTAGTGGGCGGGAGTCTAGCGGGGGGGCCTATGAGCAGTTCTTC
>TRBJ2-1|NA|TRBD2|TRBV11-2
CASSLAGELVGNEQFF
TGTGCCAGCAGCCTAGCGGGAGAGCTGGTTGGGAATGAGCAGTTCTTC
>TRBJ2-6|few|TRBD2|TRBV3-1/TRBV3-2
CASSQTSGSGANVLTF
TGTGCCAGCAGCCAGACTAGCGGCTCTGGGGCCAACGTCCTGACTTTC
>TRBJ1-1|NA|TRBD1|TRBV6-5
CASSYTLGGMNTEAFF
TGTGCCAGCAGTTATACGTTAGGGGGCATGAACACTGAAGCTTTCTTT
>TRBJ2-3|NA|NA|TRBV10-3
CAINPDIPSTDTQYF
TGTGCCATCAACCCCGACATACCTAGCACAGATACGCAGTATTTT
>TRBJ1-3|NA|NA|TRBV18
CASSPDRVSGNTIYF
TGTGCCAGCTCGCCTGACAGAGTCTCTGGAAACACCATATATTTT
>TRBJ2-7|NA|TRBD2|TRBV19
CASSISGSNHIYEQYF
TGTGCCAGTAGTATCAGCGGGAGCAACCATATCTACGAGCAGTACTTC
>TRBJ1-1|NA|NA|TRBV28
CASSSTRNTEAFF
TGTGCCAGCAGTTCAACACGGAACACTGAAGCTTTCTTT
>TRBJ1-1|NA|NA|TRBV3-1/TRBV3-2
CASSQDGTRTEAFF
TGTGCCAGCAGCCAGGATGGGACTAGAACTGAAGCTTTCTTT
>TRBJ1-2|NA|NA|TRBV9
CASSVGQSRYGYTF
TGTGCCAGCAGCGTAGGCCAGTCGAGGTATGGCTACACCTTC
>TRBJ2-1|once|NA|TRBV7-9
CASSLTGLTGNEQFF
TGTGCCAGCAGCCTCACCGGACTCACGGGGAATGAGCAGTTCTTC
>TRBJ2-2|NA|TRBD1|TRBV11-3
CASSLDGTGGTGELFF
TGTGCCAGCAGCTTAGACGGGACAGGGGGCACCGGGGAGCTGTTTTTT
>TRBJ2-1|NA|NA|TRBV4-2
CASSHSPEVGAGNEQFF
TGTGCCAGCAGCCATTCGCCGGAGGTGGGAGCGGGTAATGAGCAGTTCTTC